This T cell receptor (beta chain) was found in a study of CD8 T cells in Susac syndrome. The CDR3 spans 15 residues. Germline-derived CDR1 and CDR2 are MDHEN and SYDVKM. V was shortened by 7 bases and J by 2 bases, with 15 bases between the two germline ends. The multiple sclerosis controls were treatment-naive patients affected by stable or active relapsing-remitting disease. Negative isolation yielded the CD8+ and CD4+ T cells, while FACS enriched the TEMRA cells. cDNA came from roughly 0.47 to 1 ug RNA primed by random hexamers. Across 54 Vbeta and 13 Jbeta, immunoSEQ multiplex PCR amplified TCR beta CDR3. A single record per CDR3 protein comes from TCRdb applying MiXCR to the immunoSEQ multiplex PCR reads. In the table there are some 400,000 distinct CDR3 sequences, around 85% of which are singletons.

The receptor was derived from a human donor with multiple sclerosis. Specimen: CD8+ T cells from PBMCs. The V gene is TRBV28, the J gene TRBJ1-5, with D hard to call. Written as DNA, the CDR3 is TGTGCCAGCAAGGAGCCGGGGATCGGCAATCAGCCCCAGCATTTT. As protein: CASKEPGIGNQPQHF.